This T cell receptor beta chain stems from a study of T-cell memory formation after mild COVID-19 (dated by TCRdb to 2020 to 2023). A note on the overall study: Most TCR sequence clusters were specific to one of the two donors. In a couple of donors, T-cell clones that expanded and contracted after mild COVID-19 were tracked by sequencing TCRalpha and TCRbeta repertoires over time. Two young, previously healthy adult volunteers, one female and one male, were included in the cohort. General study outcomes and caveats: Some responding clones were detected in pre-infection memory, which suggested that pre-existing cross-reactive memory T cells had joined the SARS-CoV-2 response. Clones contracting from day 15 to 85 had balanced CD4/CD8 phenotypes, while a second wave expanding from day 15 to 37 was biased towards CD4+. Contracting CD4+ clones turned up mainly in the CM and EM memory subsets, whereas EMRA was where CD8+ clones were enriched. The study included only a couple of mild cases, and larger cohorts that include severe cases with pre-infection samples were judged to be necessary. SARS-CoV-2 specificity of the second-wave clones peaking on day 37 was not confirmed.

Ficoll-Paque density gradient centrifugation was the method used to isolate PBMCs. This clonotype was detected a few times. Its antigen remains undetermined. No quality values exist for individual bases; no much larger clone is one base distant. TCRdb names Illumina NovaSeq 6000 as the instrument used. TCRalpha and TCRbeta cDNA libraries were constructed by 5'RACE with constant-segment primers, with sample barcodes and unique molecular identifiers being introduced. Trizol reagent was used to extract RNA from every sample. The libraries were amplified in two PCR steps, and the second step added a second sample barcode and Illumina TruSeq adapters. Libraries were sequenced on an Illumina NovaSeq with 2 x 150 bp paired-end reads. As for the original processing: With migec v1.2.7, reads were demultiplexed and then collapsed into UMI-guided consensus sequences. Using mixcr v2.1.11, the UMI consensuses were aligned to TRA and TRB V and J templates and assembled into clonotypes. A clonotype was counted as expanded or contracted only if both edgeR and NoisET called the change significant, with noise models trained on biological replicates. edgeR calls used a false discovery rate-adjusted p below 0.01 and a log2 fold-change threshold of 1. PCA with hierarchical clustering of max-normalized trajectories of the 1000 most abundant clonotypes was used as exploratory dynamics analysis. Separately sequenced CD4+ and CD8+ repertoires were used to assign the CD4 or CD8 phenotype of responding clones. TCRdb's own reprocessing of the public reads used fastp at Q25 and MiXCR and kept productive beta chains. Rows are combined by CDR3 protein, so each entry shows the most common genes and DNA. TCRdb's processing, not the authors', yielded these V and J calls. The sample yields some 300,000 distinct CDR3 sequences; less than 20% were counted once. The ten largest clones add up to around 21% of the sample.

Including cysteine and phenylalanine, the CDR3 has 14 amino acids. Only the CDR3 portion is preserved as DNA: 42 bases, with reading frame beginning at the first base. Via the germline V gene (reference sequence), CDR1 is MNHEY and CDR2 SMNVEV. Between the V and J ends, shortened by 4 bases and 3 bases respectively, the junction contains 9 bases. The sequence was obtained from a man aged 18 to 30 who had mild COVID-19 (a few samples of this study predate the infection). The sample titles of this study are shuffled in the database, so cell type and time point are left out; the donor was told from shared clones. Sequencing used PBMCs or a T cell subset sorted from them (not recorded which). This sequence uses TRBV27 and TRBJ2-2, and TRBD2 may be the D gene, going by 7 matching bases. The sequenced DNA: TGTGCCAGCAGTTGGGGGGGCTACACCGGGGAGCTGTTTTTT. Protein translation: CASSWGGYTGELFF.